The subject of this entry is one TCR beta chain. Its matching antigen is unknown. This sample stems from a study of cytomegalovirus exposure and HLA in healthy donors. This CDR3 is 15 amino acids long. The ends were cut back, 7 bases at V and 4 bases at J, with 16 bases in the middle. The V gene's germline CDR1 is LNHDA and CDR2 SQIVND (reference sequence). Study-wide points: Likely technical artifact: a cluster of highly shared sequence variants.

PCR primers comprised 60 Vbeta and 13 Jbeta primers. Assay used: immunoSEQ multiplex PCR; TCRdb lists only in-frame clones, some missing. The repertoire holds some 150,000 clones, with less than 85% as singletons. This chain joins TRBV19 and TRBJ2-2; weak D call: TRBD2 (5 bases). The sample was PBMCs. This TCR derives from a man between 60 and 70 years old in good health and CMV-seronegative. The CDR3 region is CASMTPGERTGELFF. CDR3 nucleotide sequence: TGTGCCAGTATGACACCCGGGGAGCGCACCGGGGAGCTGTTTTTT.